The clone carrying this T cell receptor beta chain was counted only a few times. These data come from a study of patients and donors after allogeneic stem cell transplantation. CDR3 length equals 15 residues. CDR1 is DFQATT, CDR2 SNEGSKA, per germline (reference sequence). The V segment lost 3 bases and the J segment 5 bases; nucleotides outside the gene matches: 6. One entry per CDR3 protein results from TCRdb running MiXCR on the RT-PCR reads. The sample lists under 200,000 distinct CDR3 sequences, about 32% seen once, with approximately 3% in the top ten. This rearrangement joins TRBV20-1 to TRBJ1-5; 11 positions match TRBD1. This receptor was identified in a human donor who was either an allogeneic HSCT recipient or a stem cell or donor lymphocyte infusion donor (not recorded which). It is not recorded whose cells these are; they may come from a transplant donor. The sequencing input was blood, either unsorted or a sorted T cell fraction (not recorded which). The CDR3 sequence is CSASIGQGAYQPQHF. The CDR3 bases are TGCAGTGCTAGTATAGGACAGGGGGCATATCAGCCCCAGCATTTT.